Listed below are T cell receptor beta chains from one sample, sequenced in a study of blood T cell repertoires in COVID-19. Data came from immunoSEQ multiplex PCR; TCRdb stores just in-frame clones and leaves some out. The table shows 84,000 or so clones, with around three quarters occurring only once. Sequenced sample: peripheral blood. These receptors were taken from a woman of 80 years or more with acute or convalescent COVID-19. The CDR3 runs from the conserved cysteine through the conserved F or W. D genes are given only for firm matches. The size entry is marked missing in some rows and otherwise reads once, few, many or a size class.

CDR3 protein | CDR3 DNA | D gene | J gene | V gene | clone size | CDR3 length
CASSQTQGLGQETQYF | TGCGCCAGCAGCCAAACACAGGGTTTAGGCCAAGAGACCCAGTACTTC | . | TRBJ2-5 | TRBV4-1 | . | 16
CASSLDRQDNEQFF | TGCGCCAGCAGCTTGGACAGGCAGGACAATGAGCAGTTCTTC | . | TRBJ2-1 | TRBV5-1 | once | 14
CASRSSGRGDEQYF | TGTGCCAGCAGATCCAGCGGGAGGGGAGACGAGCAGTACTTC | TRBD2 | TRBJ2-7 | TRBV6-5 | . | 14
CASRPGSGTDTQYF | TGTGCCAGTAGGCCGGGATCAGGCACAGATACGCAGTATTTT | . | TRBJ2-3 | TRBV19 | . | 14
CASSLAGTGIHEQFF | TGTGCCAGCAGCTTAGCGGGGACAGGGATCCATGAGCAGTTCTTC | TRBD1 | TRBJ2-1 | TRBV11-2 | once | 15
CASSPNGSGDNEQFF | TGTGCCAGCAGCCCGAACGGGAGCGGTGACAATGAGCAGTTCTTC | . | TRBJ2-1 | TRBV7-2 | . | 15
CASSERTGGRYEQYF | TGCGCCAGCAGTGAGCGGACAGGGGGCCGGTACGAGCAGTACTTC | TRBD1 | TRBJ2-7 | TRBV10-1 | . | 15
CASSFGRGAVTDTQYF | TGTGCCAGCAGCTTCGGGCGGGGGGCAGTGACAGATACGCAGTATTTT | TRBD2 | TRBJ2-3 | TRBV7-9 | few | 16
CATSRLSTRRETQYF | TGTGCCACCAGCAGGTTGTCGACTAGACGGGAGACCCAGTACTTC | . | TRBJ2-5 | TRBV15 | . | 15
CASTPGQGAWTDNQPQHF | TGTGCCAGTACTCCAGGACAGGGGGCTTGGACAGACAATCAGCCCCAGCATTTT | TRBD1 | TRBJ1-5 | TRBV19 | . | 18
CASRLAGGNTGELFF | TGTGCCAGCAGGCTAGCGGGGGGGAACACCGGGGAGCTGTTTTTT | TRBD2 | TRBJ2-2 | TRBV27 | . | 15
CASRADRLNTGELFF | TGTGCCAGCAGGGCGGACAGGTTGAACACCGGGGAGCTGTTTTTT | TRBD1 | TRBJ2-2 | TRBV27 | . | 15
CASSLEGGRDTQYF | TGCGCCAGCAGCTTGGAGGGGGGGAGAGATACGCAGTATTTT | . | TRBJ2-3 | TRBV5-1 | . | 14
CASSMSGLAYNEQFF | TGTGCCAGCAGCATGAGCGGACTAGCCTACAATGAGCAGTTCTTC | TRBD2 | TRBJ2-1 | TRBV11-2 | . | 15
CATNGNRGPEAFF | TGTGCCACCAATGGGAATAGGGGTCCCGAAGCTTTCTTT | . | TRBJ1-1 | TRBV7-9 | . | 13
CASSLGVNQDQPQHF | TGCGCCAGCAGCTTGGGGGTGAATCAGGATCAGCCCCAGCATTTT | . | TRBJ1-5 | TRBV5-1 | once | 15
CASSLGQGRATNEKLFF | TGTGCCAGCAGCTTGGGACAGGGGAGAGCAACTAATGAAAAACTGTTTTTT | TRBD1 | TRBJ1-4 | TRBV7-9 | . | 17
CASSWTSGRRTYNEQFF | TGTGCCAGCAGTTGGACTAGCGGGAGAAGGACCTACAATGAGCAGTTCTTC | TRBD2 | TRBJ2-1 | TRBV6-2/TRBV6-3 | . | 17
CASSLQGVAYEQYF | TGTGCCAGCAGCTTGCAGGGGGTGGCCTACGAGCAGTACTTC | TRBD1 | TRBJ2-7 | TRBV5-5 | . | 14
CASSPPTGGGTYEQYF | TGTGCCAGCTCACCACCGACAGGGGGCGGAACTTACGAGCAGTACTTC | TRBD1 | TRBJ2-7 | TRBV18 | . | 16
CASSVGGTGRQTQYF | TGTGCCAGCAGCGTAGGAGGGACAGGGAGGCAGACCCAGTACTTC | TRBD1 | TRBJ2-5 | TRBV9 | . | 15
CASSFARETSPLHF | TGTGCCAGCAGCTTTGCCAGGGAAACTTCACCCCTCCACTTT | . | TRBJ1-6 | TRBV7-8 | once | 14
CASSAGGGNTEAFF | TGTGCCAGCAGTGCGGGAGGAGGGAACACTGAAGCTTTCTTT | . | TRBJ1-1 | TRBV27 | once | 14
CASSLSLNNEQFF | TGTGCCAGCTCACTAAGCTTGAACAATGAGCAGTTCTTC | . | TRBJ2-1 | TRBV18 | . | 13
CASSILQAPGYTF | TGTGCCAGCAGCATCCTTCAGGCTCCCGGCTACACCTTC | . | TRBJ1-2 | TRBV5-6 | . | 13
CANRQGATPQNYGYTF | TGTGCCAACAGACAGGGGGCTACTCCTCAGAACTATGGCTACACCTTC | TRBD1 | TRBJ1-2 | TRBV5-8 | . | 16
CASSLVTGTVWNEQFF | TGCGCCAGCAGCTTGGTAACCGGGACAGTTTGGAATGAGCAGTTCTTC | TRBD1 | TRBJ2-1 | TRBV5-1 | . | 16
CAWRVFGLPGYNEQFF | TGTGCCTGGAGGGTCTTCGGCCTCCCGGGGTACAATGAGCAGTTCTTC | . | TRBJ2-1 | TRBV30 | . | 16
CASSPGVSYEQYF | TGCGCCAGCAGCCCCGGAGTCTCCTACGAGCAGTACTTC | . | TRBJ2-7 | TRBV5-1 | . | 13